This record looks at one TCR beta chain sequence and its context. Per the original methods: From reference gene primer amplification, estimates of nucleated cell counts were derived. Produced via immunoSEQ multiplex PCR; TCRdb's table is partial and in-frame only. The V and J calls and the clone size are those of that table, but D and trimming were determined from the DNA. The sample lists 250,000 to 300,000 clones, 85% to 90% seen once, with roughly 5% in the top ten. The sample belongs to a study of blood T cell repertoires in COVID-19. Study as a whole: Sites across the United States, Italy and Spain contributed samples from acute and convalescent COVID-19. T cells, B-cell-depleted T cells, or PBMCs provided the cDNA or gDNA that served as material.

Those enrolled in Seattle joined during active infection and were followed longitudinally afterward. V dropped 0 bases and J dropped 7 bases, with 12 bases sitting between them. Germline V CDR1 and CDR2: MDHEN, SYDVKM. The CDR3 is 14 amino acids. The sequence was collected from a woman aged 55-70 years with COVID-19, enrolled during active disease. J is TRBJ1-2 and V is TRBV28, with a weak D call TRBD1 (6 bases). The specimen sequenced was peripheral blood. CDR3 residues: CASSLWLDSAGYTF. The CDR3 coding sequence is TGTGCCAGCAGTTTATGGCTGGACAGTGCTGGCTACACCTTC.